This T cell receptor beta chain was sequenced for a study of blood T cell repertoires in COVID-19. Study at large: The United States, Italy and Spain supplied acute and convalescent COVID-19 samples. The cDNA or gDNA used as material had been derived from T cells, B-cell-depleted T cells, or PBMCs.

This clone was seen a single time. In the original workflow: Amplification of reference gene primers provided the estimated nucleated cell counts. Libraries were prepared by immunoSEQ multiplex PCR; TCRdb keeps only in-frame clonotypes and omits some of them. Clone size and the V and J calls come from that table; the DNA yielded D and trimming. The repertoire holds approximately 150,000 clones, with about 88% as singletons. Sequencing used peripheral blood. This receptor was taken from a human donor with acute or convalescent COVID-19. The donor label of this sample is uncertain.

CDR3 loop: CASSILAGHNEQFF. The CDR3, as DNA: TGTGCCAGTAGTATACTAGCGGGGCACAATGAGCAGTTCTTC. The chain carries TRBV19 and TRBJ2-1, with TRBD2 matching 9 bases. The V gene end was trimmed by 2 bases and the J gene end by 5 bases; junction bases not matched to a gene: 1. This CDR3 has 14 amino acids. Germline CDR1 LNHDA, CDR2 SQIVND (reference sequence).